This T cell receptor beta chain was sequenced in a study of blood T cell repertoires in COVID-19. The data were produced by immunoSEQ multiplex PCR, yet TCRdb's version contains in-frame clones alone and is incomplete. The data hold 140,000 to 150,000 clones, with 85% to 90% observed a single time. In its sample, this clone was seen once. This clonotype was obtained from a woman in her twenties or thirties with acute COVID-19. What was sequenced was PBMCs or T cells enriched from blood (not recorded which).

As DNA, the CDR3 is TGTGCCAGCAGTGAAGGGACAGGCTATGTTCGGGCTGGCTCACCCCTCCACTTT. This sequence encodes CASSEGTGYVRAGSPLHF. The chain employs TRBV6-1 and TRBJ1-6; 7 bases align to TRBD1. The CDR3 runs to 18 residues. Germline CDR1 reads MNHNS; CDR2 reads SASEGT. Trimming at V came to 1 base and at J to 10 bases, leaving 16 bases not matched to a gene.